Below, 13 T cell receptor beta chains from the same sample are listed, as sequenced in a study of T-cell memory formation after mild COVID-19. TCRdb analysed the 5' RACE reads with MiXCR anew, one entry per CDR3 protein. There are a few hundred thousand distinct CDR3 sequences in the sample; over 9% occur only once, and roughly a fifth lies in the top ten. The source material was PBMCs or a T cell subset sorted from them (not recorded which). These receptors all come from a man aged 18 to 30 who had mild COVID-19 (a few samples of this study predate the infection). Cell type and time point are not known.

The chain employs TRBV4-2 and TRBJ2-3; 9 nucleotides line up with TRBD2. J was trimmed by 7 bases and V by 4 bases; bases with no gene match: 12. There are 16 residues in the CDR3. Germline V gives CDR1 LGHNA, CDR2 YNFKEQ. CDR3 in amino acids: CASSPRGGGGLNTQYF. In nucleotides, the CDR3 is TGTGCCAGCAGCCCTCGTGGCGGGGGGGGTCTTAATACGCAGTATTTT.

V and J are TRBV7-2 and TRBJ1-2; TRBD1 matches 12 bases. V dropped 1 base and J dropped 4; count of bases not matched to a gene: 10. The CDR3 totals 18 residues. Germline loops: CDR1 SGHTA, CDR2 FQGNSA. The CDR3 region is CASSLVGDRGHSGYGYTF. DNA of the CDR3: TGTGCCAGCAGCTTAGTGGGGGACAGGGGGCATTCGGGCTATGGCTACACCTTC.

This clonotype was picked up many times. The chain is built from TRBV5-1 and TRBJ2-5; TRBD2 might be the D (7 bases). From germline, CDR1 is SGHRS and CDR2 YFSETQ. CDR3 length: 15 residues. V gave up 4 bases and J gave up 5 bases, with 18 bases separating them. This chain's CDR3 is CASSVQGRGVETQYF. DNA for the CDR3: TGCGCCAGCAGCGTGCAGGGGAGGGGAGTTGAGACCCAGTACTTC.

The CDR3 region has the DNA TGTGCCAGCAGCTTGGAGGGGGGAAAGACCCAGTACTTC. This encodes CASSLEGGKTQYF. The V and J genes are TRBV5-4 and TRBJ2-5; D tentatively reads TRBD1 or TRBD2 (6 bases each). The V gene's germline CDR1 is SGHNT and CDR2 YYREEE (reference sequence). V lost 0 bases, J lost 6 bases, and 9 bases lay in between. The CDR3 totals 13 residues.

In its sample, this clonotype was seen a few times. This chain joins TRBV12-3 or TRBV12-4 and TRBJ1-1; D is perhaps TRBD1 (5 bases). The CDR3 length is 14 residues. V lost 10 bases and J 0 bases, leaving 15 bases between the germline ends. The CDR3 bases are TGTGCCACCAATCCCGGGGGGTTGAACACTGAAGCTTTCTTT. Encoded protein: CATNPGGLNTEAFF.

This clonotype was seen only a few times. The chain joins TRBV5-5 to TRBJ2-3, with a possible D match to TRBD1 (5 bases). Trimming took 4 bases from V and 0 from J, leaving 12 bases between them. The V gene's germline CDR1 is SGHKS and CDR2 YYEKEE (reference sequence). The CDR3 totals 15 residues. Written as DNA, the CDR3 is TGTGCCAGCAGCAACTGGACACGAAGCACAGATACGCAGTATTTT. Translated: CASSNWTRSTDTQYF.

The V gene is TRBV7-2, the J gene TRBJ2-3; 10 bases agree with TRBD2. The CDR3 runs 14 residues. The germline CDR1 and CDR2 sequences are SGHTA and FQGNSA. V shed 7 bases and J 4 bases; nucleotides not matched to a gene: 5. The CDR3 nucleotides are TGTGCCAGCACCCAAGCGGGGGGGGCAGATACGCAGTATTTT. Encoded protein: CASTQAGGADTQYF.

The sample holds a few counts of this clonotype. The rearrangement joins TRBV28 to TRBJ2-7; TRBD1 or TRBD2 may be the D gene (5 bases each). The CDR3 consists of 15 residues. Germline CDR1 MDHEN, CDR2 SYDVKM. Trimming cost V 1 base and J 6 bases, with 16 bases left between them. The CDR3 region has the DNA TGTGCCAGCAGTTTATCGAGGGGCCTGATTCCCGAGCAGTACTTC. This codes for CASSLSRGLIPEQYF.

The chain uses TRBV7-9 and TRBJ2-7, with 11 bases aligning to TRBD1. Germline V CDR1 and CDR2: SEHNR, FQNEAQ (reference sequence). CDR3 length equals 14 residues. Trimming at V came to 6 bases and at J to 8 bases, leaving 9 bases not matched to a gene. CDR3 coding DNA: TGTGCCAGCAGTGGAAGGGGACAGGGGGAAAAGCAGTACGTC. Amino acid sequence: CASSGRGQGEKQYV.

The V call is TRBV9, the J call TRBJ1-5; TRBD1 aligns across 7 bases. The CDR3 loop spans 13 amino acids. The V segment lost 0 bases and the J segment 7 bases; nucleotides outside the gene matches: 1. Germline CDR1 is SGDLS and CDR2 is YYNGEE. The CDR3 nucleotides are TGTGCCAGCAGCGTAGGGACAGGACAGCCCCAGCATTTT. It translates to CASSVGTGQPQHF. The whole variable domain, remainder taken from reference TRBV9 and TRBJ1-5, is DSGVTQTPKHLITATGQRVTLRCSPRSGDLSVYWYQQSLDQGLQFLIQYYNGEERAKGNILERFSAQQFPDLHSELNLSSLELGDSALYFCASSVGTGQPQHFGDGTRLSIL.

This clonotype was detected ten times or more. The V call is TRBV5-1, the J call TRBJ1-2, with D perhaps TRBD1 (5 bases). Germline V gene data show CDR1 as SGHRS and CDR2 as YFSETQ. V lost 7 bases and J 5 bases, leaving 9 bases between the germline ends. This CDR3 spans 11 amino acids. As DNA, the CDR3 is TGCGCCAGCGGGGACCCATATGGCTACACCTTC. This encodes CASGDPYGYTF.

The rearrangement links TRBV6-1 to TRBJ1-5; D call uncertain. The CDR3 runs to 13 residues. Trimming removed 6 bases at V and 4 bases at J, with 10 bases between. Germline assignment: CDR1 MNHNS and CDR2 SASEGT. This CDR3 is CASRVWVNQPQHF. CDR3 sequence (DNA): TGTGCCAGCAGGGTTTGGGTAAATCAGCCCCAGCATTTT.

J is TRBJ2-3 and V is TRBV6-6; 10 bases line up with TRBD1. The trim removed 0 bases at V and 6 bases at J, leaving 3 bases unmatched. Germline CDR1 MNHNY, CDR2 SVGAGI (reference sequence). The CDR3 loop spans 15 amino acids. This CDR3 is CASSYSRQGADTQYF. For the CDR3, the DNA is TGTGCCAGCAGTTACTCAAGACAGGGGGCGGATACGCAGTATTTT.